These 22 T cell receptor beta chains were sequenced from one sample in a study of vaccination effects on CD4 cells after COVID-19. The method was immunoSEQ multiplex PCR; TCRdb's version includes in-frame clones alone and lacks a portion of them. Among 75,000 to 100,000 clones listed, 60% to 85% were seen once. Their recognized antigens are unknown. Before sequencing took place, the ViraFEST assay used viral peptide pools to expand antigen-specific CD4+ T cells. The culture ran for approximately 9 days before CD4+ T cells were isolated. Two-dose vaccination with either BNT162b2 or mRNA-1273 was given to the participants. Sequencing used CD4+ T cells from PBMCs cultured with HCoV-OC43 spike peptides, obtained after COVID-19 vaccination. Indicated subset: HCoV-OC43 spike overlapping peptide pool stimulation. These receptors all stem from a human donor who received a COVID-19 vaccine.

This clone occurred once. V and J are TRBV18 and TRBJ1-1; D gene unclear. From germline, CDR1 is KGHSH and CDR2 LQKENI. The CDR3 is 12 amino acids. V was clipped by 3 bases and J by 10 bases, with 12 bases between them. CDR3: CASSPTSVVAFF. As DNA, the CDR3 is TGTGCCAGCTCACCGACTAGTGTCGTAGCTTTCTTT.

The rearrangement uses TRBV5-5 and TRBJ1-1, with 9 bases matching TRBD1. Germline V CDR1 and CDR2: SGHKS, YYEKEE (reference sequence). V gave up 4 bases and J gave up 7 bases; unmatched junction bases: 14. The CDR3 consists of 16 residues. CDR3 sequence reads: CASSRGTGTGTIEAFF. In nucleotides, the CDR3 is TGTGCCAGCAGCCGGGGCACCGGGACAGGGACGATTGAAGCTTTCTTT. Supplemented by reference TRBV5-5 and TRBJ1-1, the full variable domain reads DAGVTQSPTHLIKTRGQQVTLRCSPISGHKSVSWYQQVLGQGPQFIFQYYEKEERGRGNFPDRFSARQFPNYSSELNVNALLLGDSALYLCASSRGTGTGTIEAFFGQGTRLTVV.

The gene calls are TRBV6-5 and TRBJ1-1; the match to TRBD1 covers 8 bases. The CDR3 is made up of 13 amino acids. CDR1 is MNHEY and CDR2 is SVGAGI in the germline V gene. Unmatched junction bases numbered 6, after V lost 6 bases and J lost 6 bases. The CDR3 reads CASSATGVSEAFF. DNA of the CDR3: TGTGCCAGCAGCGCGACAGGGGTGTCTGAAGCTTTCTTT.

The chain uses TRBV6-7 and TRBJ1-6; the D is unclear. TRBV6-7 is reported as an ORF; its role is uncertain. CDR3 length: 18 residues. Deletions cut 0 bases from V and 0 bases from J, with 12 bases between. CDR3 in DNA: TGTGCCAGCAGTTACTCGATATCGCGGAGCTCCTATAATTCACCCCTCCACTTT. It yields the protein CASSYSISRSSYNSPLHF.

V is TRBV6-2 or TRBV6-3 and J is TRBJ2-4, with D unresolved. There are 18 residues in the CDR3. Trimming removed 2 bases at V and 0 bases at J, with 17 bases between. Germline V lookup: CDR1 MNHEY, CDR2 SVGEGT. The CDR3 DNA reads as TGTGCCAGCAGTTACCGGCAAACAGAAGAAATAGCCAAAAACATTCAGTACTTC. Its translation is CASSYRQTEEIAKNIQYF.

V gene TRBV3-1 (or the pseudogene TRBV3-2) combines with J gene TRBJ1-4; 10 nucleotides align to TRBD1. Per the germline V gene, CDR1 is LGHDT and CDR2 is YNNKEL (reference sequence). There are 16 residues in the CDR3. V was clipped by 4 bases and J by 2 bases; unmatched bases: 4. The chain's CDR3 is CASSRRTGGTNEKLFF. Here the CDR3 DNA reads TGTGCCAGCAGCCGCCGGACAGGGGGGACTAATGAAAAACTGTTTTTT.

The chain uses TRBV20-1 and TRBJ1-5; D unresolved. Germline V CDR1 and CDR2: DFQATT, SNEGSKA (reference sequence). This CDR3 region has 14 residues. The V end lost 3 bases, the J end lost 1 base, and 10 bases lay between the germline ends. The CDR3 here is CSASWADSNQPQHF. The CDR3 nucleotides are TGCAGTGCTAGTTGGGCAGACAGCAATCAGCCCCAGCATTTT.

The CDR3 is CASSEFLYEQYV. CDR3 bases: TGTGCCAGCAGTGAATTTCTATACGAGCAGTACGTC. The chain joins TRBV6-1 to TRBJ2-7; D unresolved. Trimming stripped 2 bases from V and 4 bases from J, with 6 bases between. The CDR3 contains 12 residues. Germline V lookup: CDR1 MNHNS, CDR2 SASEGT.

The CDR3 DNA reads as TGCAGTGCGTATAAATCCGGGGGCTACACCTTC. This gives the protein CSAYKSGGYTF. The chain links TRBV20-1 to TRBJ1-2; D unresolved. From germline, CDR1 is DFQATT and CDR2 SNEGSKA (reference sequence). This CDR3 region has 11 residues. V was trimmed by 6 bases and J by 8 bases, leaving 13 bases between them.

The chain recombines TRBV2 with TRBJ2-3; D uncertain. CDR3 size: 13 residues. Trimming left V 4 bases short and J 2 bases short, with 7 bases between. Germline CDR1 is SNHLY and CDR2 is FYNNEI. This CDR3 reads CASSGHLTDTQYF. In DNA form, the CDR3 reads TGTGCCAGCAGTGGACATCTCACAGATACGCAGTATTTT.

The V gene is TRBV5-1, the J gene TRBJ2-5, with 11 bases aligning to TRBD1. The CDR3 loop spans 16 amino acids. Trimming removed 4 bases from V and 5 bases from J; junction bases left unmatched: 10. Germline CDR1 SGHRS, CDR2 YFSETQ. This CDR3 reads CASSQSGQGATETQYF. CDR3 sequence (DNA): TGCGCCAGCAGCCAATCAGGACAGGGGGCCACGGAGACCCAGTACTTC.

This clone was seen once. This chain links TRBV2 with TRBJ1-5; TRBD1 agrees at 8 bases. There are 15 residues in the CDR3. Losses at the gene ends were 3 bases for V and 7 bases for J; bases not matched to a gene: 8. Germline V gives CDR1 SNHLY, CDR2 FYNNEI. CDR3 nucleotide sequence: TGTGCCAGCAGTGACCCCAGGGGGCAGGGACAGCCCCAGCATTTT. It encodes CASSDPRGQGQPQHF. The full variable domain, with the rest looked up from reference TRBV2 and TRBJ1-5, is EPEVTQTPSHQVTQMGQEVILRCVPISNHLYFYWYRQILGQKVEFLVSFYNNEISEKSEIFDDQFSVERPDGSNFTLKIRSTKLEDSAMYFCASSDPRGQGQPQHFGDGTRLSIL.

The chain joins TRBV20-1 to TRBJ2-7; 7 positions match TRBD1. Germline V gene sequence: CDR1 DFQATT, CDR2 SNEGSKA (reference sequence). This CDR3 has 11 residues. V was pared by 6 bases and J by 5 bases, with 4 bases of the junction left unmatched. In nucleotides, the CDR3 is TGCAGTGCGCAGACAGGGAACGAGCAGTACGTC. Its protein product is CSAQTGNEQYV.

V gene TRBV4-1 combines with J gene TRBJ2-2; unclear D gene. CDR3 size: 16 residues. The V gene lost 4 bases and the J gene lost 4 bases, with 16 bases spanning the gap. In germline, CDR1 is MGHRA, CDR2 YSYEKL. The CDR3 nucleotides are TGCGCCAGCAGCCCCTACTGGGCAGGATTCACCGGGGAGCTGTTTTTT. It yields the protein CASSPYWAGFTGELFF.

This clone has more than one count but fewer than ten. V gene TRBV6-6 combines with J gene TRBJ1-6; D is unresolved. The ends were cut back, 2 bases at V and 7 bases at J, with 15 bases in the middle. This CDR3 has 16 amino acids. The V gene's germline CDR1 is MNHNY and CDR2 SVGAGI (reference sequence). DNA for the CDR3: TGTGCCAGCAGTTACCGGTCGGACGGAAACAATTCACCCCTCCACTTT. The encoded protein is CASSYRSDGNNSPLHF.

The rearrangement joins TRBV18 to TRBJ1-3, with a tentative D call TRBD1 (6 bases). Germline CDR1 and CDR2: KGHSH and LQKENI. V was clipped by 3 bases and J by 0 bases, with 12 bases between them. This CDR3 region has 16 residues. CDR3 bases: TGTGCCAGCTCACCTCGGACAGAACTCTCTGGAAACACCATATATTTT. This codes for CASSPRTELSGNTIYF.

The chain carries TRBV29-1 and TRBJ2-5, with 8 bases that match TRBD1. V gave up 7 bases and J gave up 5 bases; unmatched junction bases: 6. There are 12 residues in the CDR3. Germline V CDR1 and CDR2: SQVTM, ANQGSEA. CDR3 amino acids: CSGGQGWETQYF. DNA of the CDR3: TGCAGCGGCGGACAGGGATGGGAGACCCAGTACTTC.

The rearrangement links TRBV3-1 (or the pseudogene TRBV3-2) to TRBJ1-2; D ambiguous. Trimming removed 2 bases from V and 0 bases from J, with 7 bases in between. Germline-derived CDR1 and CDR2 are LGHDT and YNNKEL (reference sequence). The CDR3 contains 14 residues. In DNA form, the CDR3 reads TGTGCCAGCAGCCAACTGACTTCTAACTATGGCTACACCTTC. Protein: CASSQLTSNYGYTF.

The chain carries TRBV29-1 and TRBJ1-1; D unresolved. CDR3 length: 15 amino acids. The V gene's germline CDR1 is SQVTM and CDR2 ANQGSEA. The germline V and J ends were trimmed by 4 bases and 0 bases, with 15 bases remaining between them. The DNA of the CDR3 is TGCAGCGTTGCGATGGGTTTAACTCTGAACACTGAAGCTTTCTTT. This sequence encodes CSVAMGLTLNTEAFF.

CDR3 residues: CAGNRGKDNEQFF. The CDR3 coding sequence is TGTGCCGGTAACAGGGGGAAGGACAATGAGCAGTTCTTC. The chain recombines TRBV30 with TRBJ2-1, with TRBD1 identical over 8 bases. The CDR3 loop spans 13 amino acids. The germline V gene has CDR1 GTSNPN and CDR2 SVGIG (reference sequence). J was trimmed by 5 bases and V by 8 bases; bases with no gene match: 8.

The chain employs TRBV5-5 and TRBJ2-3; D is perhaps TRBD2 (6 bases). The V and J ends lost 6 bases and 7 bases respectively, with 21 bases between them. Germline V CDR1 and CDR2: SGHKS, YYEKEE (reference sequence). This CDR3 has 15 residues. In nucleotides, the CDR3 is TGTGCCAGCACCCCCGGAGGGCGTTCCGACAATACGCAGTATTTT. It encodes CASTPGGRSDNTQYF.

The genes are TRBV6-2 or TRBV6-3 and TRBJ1-5; D is unclear. Trimming took 6 bases from V and 3 from J, leaving 18 bases between them. This CDR3 spans 16 amino acids. The V gene's germline CDR1 is MNHEY and CDR2 SVGEGT. CDR3 in DNA: TGTGCCAGCAGCCGAAAGGGCGACGGATTCAATCAGCCCCAGCATTTT. Translated: CASSRKGDGFNQPQHF.